This TCR beta chain was sequenced during a study of T cells after yellow fever vaccination. Study-level results: Across the CD4 and CD8 compartments, a small share of clonotypes was present in both.

One entry per CDR3 protein results from TCRdb running MiXCR on the 5' RACE reads. The sample includes about 260,000 distinct CDR3 sequences, roughly 4% of them seen just once. This clonotype has at least ten counts. What it binds is not known. The CDR3 is 14 amino acids. V trimming: 10 bases; J trimming: 4 bases; junction bases outside the gene matches: 9. From germline, CDR1 is LNHDA and CDR2 SQIVND (reference sequence). The chain combines TRBV19 with TRBJ2-1; TRBD1 matches 8 bases. This TCR was recovered from a man between 18 and 29 years old who received the YFV17D yellow fever vaccine. The sample was PBMCs, taken 15 days after the yellow fever booster vaccination. CDR3 bases: TGTGCCACCCGGACAGGGAACCTTTACAATGAGCAGTTCTTC. Protein sequence: CATRTGNLYNEQFF. Using reference TRBV19 and TRBJ2-1 for the parts outside the CDR3, the full variable domain is DGGITQSPKYLFRKEGQNVTLSCEQNLNHDAMYWYRQDPGQGLRLIYYSQIVNDFQKGDIAEGYSVSREKKESFPLTVTSAQKNPTAFYLCATRTGNLYNEQFFGPGTRLTVL.